The 3 T cell receptor beta chains given below trace back to one sample, sequenced in a study of technical replicates of blood from a few donors. Method: immunoSEQ multiplex PCR; TCRdb's copy keeps in-frame clones and lacks some. Seen here are approximately 82,000 clones, 90% to 95% observed once, and the top ten hold about 0.25%. The sample comprised T cells isolated from PBMCs. Receptors were obtained from a human donor in good health.

The chain joins TRBV5-1 to TRBJ2-5; D uncertain. The CDR3 extends over 16 amino acids. Germline lookup yields CDR1 SGHRS and CDR2 YFSETQ. V lost 4 bases, J lost 2 bases, and 18 bases lay in between. The CDR3 nucleotides read TGCGCCAGCAGCCCTCATGTTGGGCAGCAACAAGAGACCCAGTACTTC. Translated, it gives CASSPHVGQQQETQYF.

This chain connects TRBV5-1 to TRBJ1-4; D might be TRBD1 (5 bases). The CDR3 length is 16 residues. The ends were cut back, 4 bases at V and 0 bases at J, with 13 bases in the middle. CDR1 is SGHRS, CDR2 YFSETQ, per germline. CDR3 region: CASSPSTAATNEKLFF. The CDR3 DNA sequence: TGCGCCAGCAGCCCGTCGACAGCCGCAACTAATGAAAAACTGTTTTTT.

The chain couples TRBV10-1 to TRBJ2-2; D call uncertain. V was shortened by 8 bases and J by 5 bases, with 9 bases between the two germline ends. The CDR3 covers 12 residues. Per the germline V gene, CDR1 is WNHNN and CDR2 is SYGVQD (reference sequence). This chain's CDR3 is CASSEITGELFF. The CDR3, as DNA: TGCGCCAGCTCCGAGATAACCGGGGAGCTGTTTTTT.